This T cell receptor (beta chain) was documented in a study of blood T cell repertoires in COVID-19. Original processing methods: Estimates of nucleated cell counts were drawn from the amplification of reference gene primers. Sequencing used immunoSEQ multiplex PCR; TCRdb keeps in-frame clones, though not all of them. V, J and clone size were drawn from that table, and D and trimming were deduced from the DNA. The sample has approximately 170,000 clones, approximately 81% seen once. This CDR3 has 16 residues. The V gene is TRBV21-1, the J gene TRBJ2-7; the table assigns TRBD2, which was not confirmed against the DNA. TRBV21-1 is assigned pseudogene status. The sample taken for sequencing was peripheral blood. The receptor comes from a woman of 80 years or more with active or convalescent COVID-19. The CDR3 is CASRIWDSCWGYEQYF. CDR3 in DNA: TGTGCCAGCAGGATCTGGGACTCTTGTTGGGGCTACGAGCAGTACTTC.